The source of this T cell receptor (beta chain) is a study of cytomegalovirus exposure and HLA in healthy donors. Overall study results and limits: Later analysis suggested links between common viral pathogens and several top significant clusters. The likely origin of a cluster of highly shared sequence variants was a sequencing artifact. On later analysis, the bulk of CMV-associated TCR beta chains appeared to be HLA-restricted.

13 Jbeta primers and 60 Vbeta primers were used for the PCR. The repertoire was sequenced with immunoSEQ multiplex PCR; TCRdb's copy has only in-frame clones and lacks some. Of 90,000 or so clones listed, around 80% are singletons. As for this clone: What it recognizes is unknown.

From germline, CDR1 is LNHNV and CDR2 YYDKDF (reference sequence). CDR3 length equals 16 residues. The ends were cut back, 0 bases at V and 1 base at J, with 11 bases in the middle. Sequenced sample: PBMCs. This sequence originates from a male donor in good health and CMV-seropositive. The rearrangement uses TRBV15 and TRBJ2-3; D is unresolved. CDR3 nucleotide sequence: TGTGCCACCAGCAGAGACGTAGCCCTACGCACAGATACGCAGTATTTT. It yields the protein CATSRDVALRTDTQYF.